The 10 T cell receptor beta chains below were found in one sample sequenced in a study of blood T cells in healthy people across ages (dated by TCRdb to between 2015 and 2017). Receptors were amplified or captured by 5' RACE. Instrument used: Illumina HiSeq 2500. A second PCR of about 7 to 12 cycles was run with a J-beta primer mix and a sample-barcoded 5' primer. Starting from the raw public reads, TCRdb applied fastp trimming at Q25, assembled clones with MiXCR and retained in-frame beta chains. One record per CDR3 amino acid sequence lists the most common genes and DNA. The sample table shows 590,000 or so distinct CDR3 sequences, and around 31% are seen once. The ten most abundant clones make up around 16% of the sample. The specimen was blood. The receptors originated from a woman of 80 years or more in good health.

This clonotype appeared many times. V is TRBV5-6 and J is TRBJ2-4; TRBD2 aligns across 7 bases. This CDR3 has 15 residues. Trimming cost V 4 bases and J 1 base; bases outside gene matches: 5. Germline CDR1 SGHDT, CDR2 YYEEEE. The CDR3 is CASSLGGTAKNIQYF. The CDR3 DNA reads TGTGCCAGCAGCCTCGGGGGGACGGCCAAAAACATTCAGTACTTC.

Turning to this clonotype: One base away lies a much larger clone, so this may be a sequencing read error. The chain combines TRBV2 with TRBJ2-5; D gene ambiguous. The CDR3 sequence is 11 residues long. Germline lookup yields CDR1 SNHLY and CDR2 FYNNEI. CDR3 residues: CTSRLRETQYF. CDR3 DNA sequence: TGTACCAGCAGACTGAGGGAGACCCAGTACTTC.

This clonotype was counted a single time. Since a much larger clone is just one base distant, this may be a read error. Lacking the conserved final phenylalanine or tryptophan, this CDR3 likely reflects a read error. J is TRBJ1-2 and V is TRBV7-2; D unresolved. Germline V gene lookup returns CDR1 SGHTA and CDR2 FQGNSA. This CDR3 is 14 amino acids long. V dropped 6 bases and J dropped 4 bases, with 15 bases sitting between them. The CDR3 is CASRARAASYGYTL. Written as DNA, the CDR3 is TGTGCCAGCAGGGCCCGGGCCGCAAGCTATGGCTACACCCTC.

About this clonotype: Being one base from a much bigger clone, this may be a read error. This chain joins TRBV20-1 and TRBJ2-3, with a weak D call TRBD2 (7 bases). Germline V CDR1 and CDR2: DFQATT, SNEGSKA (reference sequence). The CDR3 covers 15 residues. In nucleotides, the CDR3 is TGCAGTGCCCCGCTGGGGGGGGCCGTCACAGATACGCGGTATTTT. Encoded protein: CSAPLGGAVTDTRYF.

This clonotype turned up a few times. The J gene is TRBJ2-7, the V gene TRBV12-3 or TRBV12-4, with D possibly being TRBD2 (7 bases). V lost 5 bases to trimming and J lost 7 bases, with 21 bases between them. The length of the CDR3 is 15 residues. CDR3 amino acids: CASSPGGPLINEQYF. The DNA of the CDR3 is TGTGCCAGCAGTCCGGGGGGCCCGCTTATCAATGAGCAGTACTTC.

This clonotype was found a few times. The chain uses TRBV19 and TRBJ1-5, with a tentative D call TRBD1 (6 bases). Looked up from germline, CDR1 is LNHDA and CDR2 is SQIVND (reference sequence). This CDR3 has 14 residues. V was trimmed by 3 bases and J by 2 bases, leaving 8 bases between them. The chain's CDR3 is CASSIGQRNQPQHF. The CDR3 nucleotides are TGTGCCAGTAGTATTGGACAGCGCAATCAGCCCCAGCATTTT. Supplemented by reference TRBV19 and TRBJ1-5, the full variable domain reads DGGITQSPKYLFRKEGQNVTLSCEQNLNHDAMYWYRQDPGQGLRLIYYSQIVNDFQKGDIAEGYSVSREKKESFPLTVTSAQKNPTAFYLCASSIGQRNQPQHFGDGTRLSIL.

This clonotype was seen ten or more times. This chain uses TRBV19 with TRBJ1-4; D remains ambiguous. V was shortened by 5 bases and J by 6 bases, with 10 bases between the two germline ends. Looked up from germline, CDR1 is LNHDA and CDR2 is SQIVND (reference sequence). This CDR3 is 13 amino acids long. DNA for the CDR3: TGTGCCAGTAGTGCTCAGAAGCATGAAAAACTGTTTTTT. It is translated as CASSAQKHEKLFF.

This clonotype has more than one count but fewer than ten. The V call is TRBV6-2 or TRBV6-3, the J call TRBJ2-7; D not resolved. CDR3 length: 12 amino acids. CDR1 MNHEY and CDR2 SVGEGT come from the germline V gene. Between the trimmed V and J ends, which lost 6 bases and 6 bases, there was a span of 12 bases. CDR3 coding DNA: TGTGCCAGCAGGGCCGGGTCGGGCGAGCAGTACTTC. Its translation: CASRAGSGEQYF.

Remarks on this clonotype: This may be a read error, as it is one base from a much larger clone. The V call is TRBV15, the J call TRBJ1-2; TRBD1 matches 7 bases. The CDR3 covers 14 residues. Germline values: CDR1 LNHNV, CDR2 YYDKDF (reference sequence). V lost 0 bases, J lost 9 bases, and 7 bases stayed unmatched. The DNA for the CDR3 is TGTGCCACCAGCAGAGACAGGGGGTACGATAGCTACACCTTC. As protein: CATSRDRGYDSYTF.

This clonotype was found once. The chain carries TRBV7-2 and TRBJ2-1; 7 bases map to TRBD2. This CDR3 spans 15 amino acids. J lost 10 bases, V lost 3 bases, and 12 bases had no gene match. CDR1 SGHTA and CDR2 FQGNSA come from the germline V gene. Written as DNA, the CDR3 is TGTGCCAGCAGCTTGCTAGTAGGGCGGGACTACGAGCAGTTCTTC. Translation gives CASSLLVGRDYEQFF.